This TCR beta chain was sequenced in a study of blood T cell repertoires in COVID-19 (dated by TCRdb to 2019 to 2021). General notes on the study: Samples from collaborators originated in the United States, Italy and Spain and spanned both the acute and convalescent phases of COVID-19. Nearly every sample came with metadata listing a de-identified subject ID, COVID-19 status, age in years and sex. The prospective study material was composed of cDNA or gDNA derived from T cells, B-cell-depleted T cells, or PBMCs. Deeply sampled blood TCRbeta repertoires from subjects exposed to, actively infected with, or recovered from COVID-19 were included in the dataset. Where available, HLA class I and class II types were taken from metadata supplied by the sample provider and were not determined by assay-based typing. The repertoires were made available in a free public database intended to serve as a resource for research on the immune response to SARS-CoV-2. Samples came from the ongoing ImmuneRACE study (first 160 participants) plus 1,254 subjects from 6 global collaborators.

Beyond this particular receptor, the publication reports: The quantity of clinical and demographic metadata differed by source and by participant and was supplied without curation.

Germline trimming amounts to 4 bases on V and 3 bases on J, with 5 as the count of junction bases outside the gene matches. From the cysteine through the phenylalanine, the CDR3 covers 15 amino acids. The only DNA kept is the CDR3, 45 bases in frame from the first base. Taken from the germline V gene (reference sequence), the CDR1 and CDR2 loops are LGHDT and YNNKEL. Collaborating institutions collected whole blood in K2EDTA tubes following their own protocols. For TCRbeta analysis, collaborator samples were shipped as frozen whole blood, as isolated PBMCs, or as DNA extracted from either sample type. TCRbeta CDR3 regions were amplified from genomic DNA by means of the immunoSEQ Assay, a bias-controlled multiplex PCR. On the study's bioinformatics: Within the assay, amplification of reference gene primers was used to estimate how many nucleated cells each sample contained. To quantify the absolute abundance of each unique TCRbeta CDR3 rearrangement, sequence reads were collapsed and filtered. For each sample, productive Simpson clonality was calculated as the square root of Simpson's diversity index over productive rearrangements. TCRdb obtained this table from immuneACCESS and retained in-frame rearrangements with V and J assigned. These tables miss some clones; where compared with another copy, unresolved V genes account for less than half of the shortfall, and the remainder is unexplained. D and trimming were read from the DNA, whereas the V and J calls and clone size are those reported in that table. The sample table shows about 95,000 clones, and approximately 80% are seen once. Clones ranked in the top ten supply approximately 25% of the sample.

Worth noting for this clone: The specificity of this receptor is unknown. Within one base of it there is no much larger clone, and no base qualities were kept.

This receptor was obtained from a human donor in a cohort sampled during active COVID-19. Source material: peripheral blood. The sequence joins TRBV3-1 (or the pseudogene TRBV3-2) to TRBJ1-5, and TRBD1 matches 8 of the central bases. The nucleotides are TGTGCCAGCAGCCGAACAGGGGGAGACAATCAGCCCCAGCATTTT. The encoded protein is CASSRTGGDNQPQHF.